These T cell receptor beta chains were read from a single sample in a study of T cells in Graves' hyperthyroidism and ophthalmopathy. TCRdb passed the multiplex PCR reads through MiXCR, listing each CDR3 protein once. The sample lists about 360,000 distinct CDR3 sequences; roughly an eighth were seen once. The specimen was blood. All receptors come from a woman in her late teens or twenties with Graves' hyperthyroidism. CDR3s include the opening cysteine and the closing phenylalanine or tryptophan. A D gene is named only where the DNA matches it firmly. Clone size is stated in some rows and not others, as once, few, many or a class when expanded.

d_call j_call clone_size v_call cdr3_nt cdr3_aa
. TRBJ2-3 few TRBV2 TGTGCCAGCAGTAAGGGGGGGGCAGGCACAGATACGCAGTATTTT CASSKGGAGTDTQYF
. TRBJ1-1 many TRBV7-9 TGTGCCAGCAGCTTTATGCACGAGGACACTGAAGCTTTCTTT CASSFMHEDTEAFF
TRBD1 TRBJ1-2 many TRBV10-3 TGTGCCATCAGTGACCGGACAGGAAAATCTTTCTATGGCTACACCTTC CAISDRTGKSFYGYTF
. TRBJ2-7 many TRBV28 TGTGCCAGCAGTCGGAGACCCGAGCAGTACTTC CASSRRPEQYF
. TRBJ2-5 many TRBV2 TGTGCCAGCATGGGGGGAAATTGGGAGACCCAGTACTTC CASMGGNWETQYF
. TRBJ2-1 . TRBV19 TGTGCCAGTAGGACTACCGGACCGGGACAAACATACAATGAGCAGTTCTTC CASRTTGPGQTYNEQFF
. TRBJ1-3 many TRBV7-4 TGTGCCAGCAGCTTAACGGGGGCGCAAGGAAACACCATATATTTT CASSLTGAQGNTIYF
TRBD2 TRBJ2-1 many TRBV28 TGTGCCAGCAGTCCTCTTGTTGGGACTAGAGCCCCCCATGAGCAGTTCTTC CASSPLVGTRAPHEQFF
TRBD2 TRBJ2-3 . TRBV12-3/TRBV12-4 TGTGCCAGCAGTCCGACTAGCGGGTACACAGATACGCAGTATTTT CASSPTSGYTDTQYF
. TRBJ2-7 many TRBV3-1 TGTGCCAGCAGCCAGAGGGGCGGAGCCTACGAGCAGTACTTC CASSQRGGAYEQYF
TRBD2 TRBJ2-5 many TRBV11-2 TGTGCCAGCAGCCCCACGCTAGCGGAAGAGACCCAGTACTTC CASSPTLAEETQYF
TRBD1 TRBJ2-2 . TRBV6-1 TGTGCCAGCAGCCGCACAGGGGGGATTCGCACCGGGGAGCTGTTTTTT CASSRTGGIRTGELFF
. TRBJ2-3 . TRBV13 TGTGCCAGCAGCTCCAGGGGGGAAGATACGCAGTATTTT CASSSRGEDTQYF
TRBD2 TRBJ2-1 . TRBV18 TGTGCCAGCTCACGAACAAGCGGGAGGAGTGTGAATGAGCAGTTCTTC CASSRTSGRSVNEQFF
TRBD2 TRBJ2-7 many TRBV6-2/TRBV6-3 TGTGCCAGCAGTGCGGACAGGTCCGGGACTAGCGGGAGTTCCTACGAGCAGTACTTC CASSADRSGTSGSSYEQYF
. TRBJ1-2 many TRBV6-5 TGTGCCAGCAGTTACTCGGGCAGGGCATATGGCTACACCTTC CASSYSGRAYGYTF
TRBD2 TRBJ2-1 many TRBV24-1 TGTGCCACCAGTGAGTCTAGCGGGGGGATCTACAATGAGCAGTTCTTC CATSESSGGIYNEQFF
. TRBJ1-2 few TRBV4-1 TGCGCCAGCAGCCAAAATCAGGGGAGGAACTATGGCTACACCTTC CASSQNQGRNYGYTF
. TRBJ1-2 . TRBV20-1 TGCGGTGCTAGAGATCGCAGCAGCGCGGCTAACTATGGCTACACCTTC CGARDRSSAANYGYTF
. TRBJ2-1 . TRBV6-1 TGTGCCAGCGGATGGCCTGAGCAGTTCTTC CASGWPEQFF
TRBD1 TRBJ1-4 many TRBV28 TGTGCCAGCAGTTTACTAGGGACAGTAGGAGCAACTAATGAAAAACTGTTTTTT CASSLLGTVGATNEKLFF
. TRBJ1-2 . TRBV5-5 TGTGCCAGCAGCCTAGCCTCTGCTGATGGCTACACCTTC CASSLASADGYTF
. TRBJ2-3 many TRBV24-1 TGTGCCACCACTTCCCGAGGCACAGATACGCAGTATTTT CATTSRGTDTQYF
. TRBJ1-1 few TRBV5-1 TGCGCCAGCAGCCCGCTAACGGGGCCGAACACTGAAGCTTTCTTT CASSPLTGPNTEAFF
. TRBJ1-1 many TRBV24-1 TGTGCCGCAGACAGGAAAATGAACACTGAAGCTTTCTTT CAADRKMNTEAFF
TRBD1 TRBJ2-1 . TRBV28 TGTGCCAGCAGTTCCCCGGGACAGGGGGCTTGGGAGCAGTTCTTC CASSSPGQGAWEQFF
. TRBJ1-5 many TRBV6-1 TGTGCCAGCAGTTACTCATCCGGGAAGCCCCAGCATTTT CASSYSSGKPQHF
TRBD1 TRBJ1-5 many TRBV20-1 TGCAGTGCTAGAGGACAGGGGGGCCAGCCCCAGCATTTT CSARGQGGQPQHF
. TRBJ1-3 . TRBV9 TGTGCCAGCAGCGTAGTTGGCAGCACTGGAAACACCATATATTTT CASSVVGSTGNTIYF
. TRBJ1-2 . TRBV6-1 TGTGCCAGCAGTGACTATTCGGGGTATGGCTACACCTTC CASSDYSGYGYTF
TRBD1 TRBJ1-5 many TRBV5-1 TGCGCCAGCAGCTTGGACGGACAGGTGTATCAGCCCCAGCATTTT CASSLDGQVYQPQHF
. TRBJ2-3 few TRBV4-2 TGTGCCAGCAGGGGACTTACCAGGGGTTGGGCAGATACGCAGTATTTT CASRGLTRGWADTQYF
. TRBJ1-5 . TRBV19 TGTGCCAGTCGGGATAGGGTCGGCAATCAGCCCCAGCATTTT CASRDRVGNQPQHF
TRBD1 TRBJ1-2 few TRBV20-1 TGCAGTGCTAGGACAGGGGGCGGGGGCTATGGCTACACCTTC CSARTGGGGYGYTF
. TRBJ2-2 many TRBV6-6 TGTGCCAGCAGTTACGGGGTAGCGGTGAACACCGGGGAGCTGTTTTTT CASSYGVAVNTGELFF
. TRBJ2-7 many TRBV29-1 TGCAGCGCCTTATTAAGGGTGGGCCCACTCTACGAGCAGTACTTC CSALLRVGPLYEQYF
. TRBJ1-1 . TRBV28 TGTGCCAGCAGTTTATGGGGATCTGAAGCTTTCTTT CASSLWGSEAFF
. TRBJ2-1 . TRBV15 TGTGCCACCAGCTTCCTTATAGACAATGAGCAGTTCTTC CATSFLIDNEQFF
TRBD2 TRBJ2-7 many TRBV6-1 TGTGCCAGCAGCTCCCATAATAGCGGGGGGCGATCCTACGAGCAGTACTTC CASSSHNSGGRSYEQYF
. TRBJ1-1 many TRBV6-1 TGTGCCAGCACCCTGCAGGTTGACACTGAAGCTTTCTTT CASTLQVDTEAFF